This TCR beta chain was observed in a study of immune evolution from preneoplasia to lung adenocarcinoma. Points from the study as a whole: From normal lung to invasive adenocarcinoma, top clone frequencies appeared to decrease. Clonality was highest in normal lung, lower in later-stage lesions apparently.

Data came from immunoSEQ multiplex PCR; TCRdb stores just in-frame clones and leaves some out. Among thousands of clones listed, 75% were seen once. Two lung cancer pathologists independently confirmed each histologic diagnosis. The table lists this clone with a count of one. What it binds is not known. CDR1 is MNHEY and CDR2 is SMNVEV in the germline V gene (reference sequence). CDR3 length: 16 residues. Deletions cut 5 bases from V and 0 bases from J, with 14 bases between. Material for sequencing was FFPE lung adenocarcinoma in situ tissue. This receptor was identified in a person aged 55-79 years with lung adenocarcinoma. The chain combines TRBV27 with TRBJ2-1; D possibly corresponds to TRBD1 (5 bases). The CDR3 DNA is TGTGCCAGCAGTCCACAGGCTTTCAGCTCCTACAATGAGCAGTTCTTC. Protein product: CASSPQAFSSYNEQFF.